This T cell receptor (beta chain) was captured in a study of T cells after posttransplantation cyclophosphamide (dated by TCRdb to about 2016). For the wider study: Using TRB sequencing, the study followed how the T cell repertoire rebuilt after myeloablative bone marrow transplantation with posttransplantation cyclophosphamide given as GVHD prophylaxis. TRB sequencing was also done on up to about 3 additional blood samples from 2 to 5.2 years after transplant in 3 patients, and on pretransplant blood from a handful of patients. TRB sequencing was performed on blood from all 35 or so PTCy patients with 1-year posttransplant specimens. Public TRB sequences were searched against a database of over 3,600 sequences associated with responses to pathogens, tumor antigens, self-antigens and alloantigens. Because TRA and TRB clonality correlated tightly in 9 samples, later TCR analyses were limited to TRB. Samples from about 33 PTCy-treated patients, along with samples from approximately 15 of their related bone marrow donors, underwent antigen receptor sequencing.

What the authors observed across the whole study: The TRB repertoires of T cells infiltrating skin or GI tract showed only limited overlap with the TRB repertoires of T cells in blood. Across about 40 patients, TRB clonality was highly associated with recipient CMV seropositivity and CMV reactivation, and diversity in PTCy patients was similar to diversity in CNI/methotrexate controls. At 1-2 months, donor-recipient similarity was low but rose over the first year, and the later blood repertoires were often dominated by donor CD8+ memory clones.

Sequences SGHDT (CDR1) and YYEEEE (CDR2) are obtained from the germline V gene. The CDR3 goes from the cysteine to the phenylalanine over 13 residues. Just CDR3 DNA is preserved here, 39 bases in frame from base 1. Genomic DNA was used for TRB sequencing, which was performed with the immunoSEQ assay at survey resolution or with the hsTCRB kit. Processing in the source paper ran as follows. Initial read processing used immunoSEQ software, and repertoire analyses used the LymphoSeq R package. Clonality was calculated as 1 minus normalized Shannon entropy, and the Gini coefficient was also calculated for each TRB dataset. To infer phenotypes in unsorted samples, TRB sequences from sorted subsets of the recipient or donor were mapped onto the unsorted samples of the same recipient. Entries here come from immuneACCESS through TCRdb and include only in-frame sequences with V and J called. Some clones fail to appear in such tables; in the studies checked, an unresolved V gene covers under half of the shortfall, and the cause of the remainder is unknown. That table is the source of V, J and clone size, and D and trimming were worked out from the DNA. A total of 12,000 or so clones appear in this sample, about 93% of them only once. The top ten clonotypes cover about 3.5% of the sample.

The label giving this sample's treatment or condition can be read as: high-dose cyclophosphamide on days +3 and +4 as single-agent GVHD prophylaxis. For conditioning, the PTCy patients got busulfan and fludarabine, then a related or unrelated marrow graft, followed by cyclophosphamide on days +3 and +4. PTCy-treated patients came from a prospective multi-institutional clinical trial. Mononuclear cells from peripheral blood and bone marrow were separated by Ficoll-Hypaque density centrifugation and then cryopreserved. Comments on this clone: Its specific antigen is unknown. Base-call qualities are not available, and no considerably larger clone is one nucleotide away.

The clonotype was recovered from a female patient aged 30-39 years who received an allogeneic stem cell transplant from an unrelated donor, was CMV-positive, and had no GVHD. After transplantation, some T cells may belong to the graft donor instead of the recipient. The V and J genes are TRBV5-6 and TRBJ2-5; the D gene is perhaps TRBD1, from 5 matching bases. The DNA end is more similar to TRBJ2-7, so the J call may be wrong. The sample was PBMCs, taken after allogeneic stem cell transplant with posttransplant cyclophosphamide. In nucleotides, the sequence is TGTGCCAGCAGCAACACAGGCCCCTACGAGCAGTACTTC. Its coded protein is CASSNTGPYEQYF.